The present T cell receptor beta chain was sequenced within a study of T-cell memory formation after mild COVID-19. Study results and limitations: Clones that contracted from day 15 to 85 were balanced CD4/CD8, while later expanders leaned CD4+. Cross-reactive memory appears to have joined, as suggested by some responding clones showing up in pre-infection memory. Clonal second-wave expansions that peaked on day 37 had unconfirmed SARS-CoV-2 specificity.

This clonotype has a handful of counts. The target antigen is unknown. Sample barcodes and UMIs were carried by the TCR alpha and TCR beta cDNA libraries that 5'RACE generated with constant-segment primers. TCRdb re-analysed the 5' RACE reads in MiXCR, keeping a single row per CDR3 protein. The sample lists about 290,000 distinct CDR3 sequences, more than 15% seen once, with roughly 23% in the top ten. Sequenced: PBMCs or a T cell subset sorted from them (not recorded which). The TCR was taken from a man aged 18-30 years who had mild COVID-19 (a few samples of this study predate the infection). Cell type and time point are not known.

CDR3 sequence reads: CASSLGWNGELFF. The CDR3 region has the DNA TGTGCCAGCAGCCTAGGCTGGAACGGGGAGCTGTTTTTT. This sequence joins TRBV7-9 and TRBJ2-2; D not certain. The V and J ends lost 5 bases and 7 bases respectively, with 11 bases between them. Germline CDR1 is SEHNR and CDR2 is FQNEAQ (reference sequence). The CDR3 is 13 amino acids.